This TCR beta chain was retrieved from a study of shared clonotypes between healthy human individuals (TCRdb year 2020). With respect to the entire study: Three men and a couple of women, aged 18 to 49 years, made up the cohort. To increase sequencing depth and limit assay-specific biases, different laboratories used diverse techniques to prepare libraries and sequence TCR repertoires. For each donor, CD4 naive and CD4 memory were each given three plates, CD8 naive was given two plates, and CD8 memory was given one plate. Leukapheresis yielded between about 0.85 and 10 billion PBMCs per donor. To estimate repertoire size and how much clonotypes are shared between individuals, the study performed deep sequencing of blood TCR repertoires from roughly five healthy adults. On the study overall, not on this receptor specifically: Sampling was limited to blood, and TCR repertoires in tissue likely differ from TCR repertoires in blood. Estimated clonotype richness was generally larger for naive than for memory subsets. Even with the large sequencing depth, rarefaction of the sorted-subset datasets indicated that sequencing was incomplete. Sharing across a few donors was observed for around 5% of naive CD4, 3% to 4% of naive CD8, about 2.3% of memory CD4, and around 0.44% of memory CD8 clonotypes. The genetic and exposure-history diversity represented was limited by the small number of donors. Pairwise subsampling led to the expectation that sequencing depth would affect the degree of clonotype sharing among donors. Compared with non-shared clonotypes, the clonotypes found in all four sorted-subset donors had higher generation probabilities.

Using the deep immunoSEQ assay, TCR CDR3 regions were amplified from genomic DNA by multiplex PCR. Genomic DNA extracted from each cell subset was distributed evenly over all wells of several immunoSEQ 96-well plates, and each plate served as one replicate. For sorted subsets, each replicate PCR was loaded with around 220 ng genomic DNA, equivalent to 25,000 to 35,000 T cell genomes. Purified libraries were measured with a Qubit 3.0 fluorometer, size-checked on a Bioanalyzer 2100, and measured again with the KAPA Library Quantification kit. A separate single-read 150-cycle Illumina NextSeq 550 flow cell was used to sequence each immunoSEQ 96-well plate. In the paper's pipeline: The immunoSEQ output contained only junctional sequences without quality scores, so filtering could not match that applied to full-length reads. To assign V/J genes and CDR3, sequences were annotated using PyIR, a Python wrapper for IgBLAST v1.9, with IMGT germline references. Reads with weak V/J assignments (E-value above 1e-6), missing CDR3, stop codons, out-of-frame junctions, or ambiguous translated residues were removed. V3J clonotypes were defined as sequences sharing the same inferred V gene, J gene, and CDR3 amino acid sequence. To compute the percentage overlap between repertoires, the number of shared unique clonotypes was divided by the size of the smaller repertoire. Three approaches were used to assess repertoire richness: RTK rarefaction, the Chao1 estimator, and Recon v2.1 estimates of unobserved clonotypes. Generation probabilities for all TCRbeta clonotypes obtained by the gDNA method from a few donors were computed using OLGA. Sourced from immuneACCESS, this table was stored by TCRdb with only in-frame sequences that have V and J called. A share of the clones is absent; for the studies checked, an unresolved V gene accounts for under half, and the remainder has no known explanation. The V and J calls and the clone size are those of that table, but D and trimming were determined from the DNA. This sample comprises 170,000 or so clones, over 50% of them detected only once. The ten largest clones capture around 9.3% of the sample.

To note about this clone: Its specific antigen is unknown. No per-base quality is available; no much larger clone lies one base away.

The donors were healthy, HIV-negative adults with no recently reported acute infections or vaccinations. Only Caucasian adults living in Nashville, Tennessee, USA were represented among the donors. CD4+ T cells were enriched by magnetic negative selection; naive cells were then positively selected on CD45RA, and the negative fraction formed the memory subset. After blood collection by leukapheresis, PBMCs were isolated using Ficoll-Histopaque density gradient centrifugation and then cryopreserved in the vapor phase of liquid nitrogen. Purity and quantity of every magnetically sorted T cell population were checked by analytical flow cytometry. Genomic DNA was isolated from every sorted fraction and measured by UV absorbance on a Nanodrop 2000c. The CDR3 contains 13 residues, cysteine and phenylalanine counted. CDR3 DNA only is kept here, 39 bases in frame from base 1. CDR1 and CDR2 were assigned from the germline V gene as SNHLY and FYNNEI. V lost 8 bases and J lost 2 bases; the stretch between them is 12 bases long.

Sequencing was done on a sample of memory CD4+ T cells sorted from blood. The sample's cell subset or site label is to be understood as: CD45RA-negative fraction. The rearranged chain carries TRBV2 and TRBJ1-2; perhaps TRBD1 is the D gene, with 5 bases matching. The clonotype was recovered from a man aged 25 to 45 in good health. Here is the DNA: TGTGCCAGCGGACGGGACGGCAACTATGGCTACACCTTC. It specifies CASGRDGNYGYTF.